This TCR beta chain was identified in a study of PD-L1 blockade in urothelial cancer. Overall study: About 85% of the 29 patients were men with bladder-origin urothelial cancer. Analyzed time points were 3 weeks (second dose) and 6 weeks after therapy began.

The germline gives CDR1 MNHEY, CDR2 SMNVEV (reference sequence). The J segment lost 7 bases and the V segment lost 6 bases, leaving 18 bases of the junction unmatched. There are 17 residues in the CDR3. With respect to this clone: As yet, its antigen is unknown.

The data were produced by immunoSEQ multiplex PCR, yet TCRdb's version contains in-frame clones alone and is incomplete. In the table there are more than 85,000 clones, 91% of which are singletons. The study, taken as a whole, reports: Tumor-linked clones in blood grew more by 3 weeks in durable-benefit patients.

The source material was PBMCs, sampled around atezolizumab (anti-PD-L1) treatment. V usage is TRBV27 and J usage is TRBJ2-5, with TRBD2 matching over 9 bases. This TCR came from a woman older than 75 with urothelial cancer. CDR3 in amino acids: CASRKSRISGREGTQYF. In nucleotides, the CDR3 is TGTGCCAGCAGAAAGTCCCGGATTAGCGGGAGAGAGGGGACCCAGTACTTC.